This is a list of T cell receptor beta chains from one sample in a study of persistence of HIV-infected CD4 T cells. No antigen is known for these receptors. The protocol was immunoSEQ multiplex PCR, while the TCRdb copy is restricted to in-frame clones and leaves out a portion. The sample lists about 45,000 clones, around 90% occurring once. Sequenced material: CD4+ T cells sorted from PBMCs after roughly 20-hour stimulation, taken from a patient who received antiretroviral therapy. The receptors were gathered from an adult woman with HIV who was CMV-seropositive. CDR3s include the opening cysteine and the closing phenylalanine or tryptophan. Clone sizes are given selectively: once, few, many, or a class where the clone is expanded.

>TRBV19|TRBJ2-4|NA
CASSIVNAKNIQYF
>TRBV19|TRBJ1-5|NA
CAGGPAGPQHF
>TRBV19|TRBJ2-7|NA
CASSMGGRSWEQYF
>TRBV18|TRBJ1-4|NA
CASSPVNRVNEKLFF
>TRBV2|TRBJ2-1|NA
CASREGQGSYNEQFF
>TRBV5-4|TRBJ2-7|NA
CASSIGTEYEQYF
>TRBV24-1|TRBJ2-5|NA
CATAHSNQETQYF
>TRBV2|TRBJ1-4|NA
CASSPQGTGFMEKLFF
>TRBV10-1|TRBJ2-7|NA
CASSGQGTSGRYEQYF
>TRBV9|TRBJ2-5|NA
CASSPISGPQETQYF
>TRBV18|TRBJ1-6|NA
CASSLTGLGDSPLHF
>TRBV30|TRBJ2-7|NA
CACRDGGIGGVREQYF
>TRBV3-1/TRBV3-2|TRBJ1-4|NA
CASKAGMPAEKLFF
>TRBV9|TRBJ2-3|NA
CASSVTSGSTDTQYF
>TRBV7-8|TRBJ2-4|NA
CASSLGDREINIQYF
>TRBV25-1|TRBJ1-2|NA
CASSQSKSYNYGYTF
>TRBV2|TRBJ2-3|NA
CASKHPGLAGIDTQYF
>TRBV18|TRBJ2-3|NA
CASSPFQTGAGRRTDTQYF
>TRBV27|TRBJ2-3|NA
CASSLIRAGTGGADTQYF
>TRBV7-3|TRBJ2-1|NA
CASSLVGLAAGNEQFF
>TRBV27|TRBJ1-1|NA
CASRRFSDRLNTEAFF
>TRBV12-3/TRBV12-4|TRBJ2-4|NA
CASSPGRGNIQYF
>TRBV7-9|TRBJ1-5|NA
CASSPGQGGGQPQHF
>TRBV6-6|TRBJ1-4|NA
CASRNSNEKLFF
>TRBV10-3|TRBJ2-2|NA
CAIRMLIGPGELFF
>TRBV19|TRBJ2-7|NA
CASSIAGLAGGSYEQYF
>TRBV30|TRBJ1-5|NA
CAWSPQDRGSFQPQHF
>TRBV30|TRBJ1-2|NA
CASYRAGYTF
>TRBV10-3|TRBJ1-1|once
CATKPGTDHTEAFF
>TRBV2|TRBJ2-7|once
CASSEGFYEQYF
>TRBV3-1/TRBV3-2|TRBJ1-1|NA
CASSQARQGTEAFF
>TRBV7-9|TRBJ2-2|once
CASSLGQGDSGELFF
>TRBV12-5|TRBJ1-1|once
CASGLTQTGGVLAEAFF
>TRBV6-5|TRBJ2-2|NA
CASTLGQGISELFF
>TRBV5-1|TRBJ2-3|NA
CASSQIRTDTQYF